This is a list of T cell receptor beta chains from one sample in a study of vaccination effects on CD4 cells after COVID-19. The antigens for these receptors are not known. The assay was immunoSEQ multiplex PCR, and TCRdb's table has in-frame clones only and misses some. The table records about 59,000 clones, around 82% of them present only once. Sequenced material: CD4+ T cells from PBMCs cultured with HCoV-OC43 spike peptides, taken after COVID-19 vaccination. The receptors shown here come from a human donor who received a COVID-19 vaccine. The conserved cysteine and the conserved F or W are not part of the CDR3 here. Where a row states a size, it is once, few, many or the class of an expanded clone; other rows omit it.

V gene: TRBV5-1; clone size: .; J gene: TRBJ1-2; CDR3 protein: ASRPFFSPDYGYT
V gene: TRBV10-3; clone size: .; J gene: TRBJ1-2; CDR3 protein: AISEQANYGYT
V gene: TRBV18; clone size: .; J gene: TRBJ2-1; CDR3 protein: ASSPILAGNEQF
V gene: TRBV2; clone size: .; J gene: TRBJ1-2; CDR3 protein: ASSARQGANYGYT
V gene: TRBV7-7; clone size: once; J gene: TRBJ2-1; CDR3 protein: AGGSQGTNEQF
V gene: TRBV4-2; clone size: .; J gene: TRBJ1-3; CDR3 protein: ASSQVGTGVLSGNTIY
V gene: TRBV4-2; clone size: .; J gene: TRBJ2-5; CDR3 protein: ASSQGFGLREETQY
V gene: TRBV19; clone size: .; J gene: TRBJ2-3; CDR3 protein: ASSPRRPTDTQY
V gene: TRBV5-1; clone size: .; J gene: TRBJ2-5; CDR3 protein: ASSLIGETQY
V gene: TRBV9; clone size: .; J gene: TRBJ1-1; CDR3 protein: ASSARQGNTEAF
V gene: TRBV29-1; clone size: .; J gene: TRBJ2-3; CDR3 protein: SVVGAGGPTDTQY
V gene: TRBV24-1; clone size: .; J gene: TRBJ2-5; CDR3 protein: ATAARGGRETQY
V gene: TRBV7-6; clone size: .; J gene: TRBJ1-2; CDR3 protein: ASSLGGANYGYT
V gene: TRBV3-1/TRBV3-2; clone size: .; J gene: TRBJ1-5; CDR3 protein: ASSWGGRNQPQH
V gene: TRBV20-1; clone size: .; J gene: TRBJ1-1; CDR3 protein: SLPGNTEAF
V gene: TRBV5-1; clone size: .; J gene: TRBJ2-5; CDR3 protein: ASSGRQGQETQY
V gene: TRBV5-1; clone size: .; J gene: TRBJ2-5; CDR3 protein: ASSLAQGKETQY
V gene: TRBV14; clone size: .; J gene: TRBJ2-1; CDR3 protein: ASSQDRGTAFSYNEQF
V gene: TRBV29-1; clone size: .; J gene: TRBJ2-2; CDR3 protein: SVGLRYGGPNTGELF
V gene: TRBV12-3/TRBV12-4; clone size: few; J gene: TRBJ1-2; CDR3 protein: ASSQAYYGYT
V gene: TRBV12-3/TRBV12-4; clone size: .; J gene: TRBJ1-3; CDR3 protein: ASRLISGNTIY
V gene: TRBV5-8; clone size: few; J gene: TRBJ1-2; CDR3 protein: ASSPGYGYT
V gene: TRBV9; clone size: .; J gene: TRBJ1-4; CDR3 protein: ASSSRDGRTNEKLF
V gene: TRBV4-1; clone size: .; J gene: TRBJ1-2; CDR3 protein: ASSQGTVNYGYT
V gene: TRBV23-1; clone size: .; J gene: TRBJ1-1; CDR3 protein: ASSPLLQGSNTEAF
V gene: TRBV6-6; clone size: once; J gene: TRBJ1-5; CDR3 protein: ASSQRGTGGPAGPQH
V gene: TRBV9; clone size: .; J gene: TRBJ2-3; CDR3 protein: ASSVRRTGGDTQY
V gene: TRBV7-3; clone size: few; J gene: TRBJ2-5; CDR3 protein: ASSLGPGVRETQY
V gene: TRBV24-1; clone size: .; J gene: TRBJ1-2; CDR3 protein: ATSDSQGTPYGYT
V gene: TRBV6-5; clone size: .; J gene: TRBJ1-3; CDR3 protein: ASSFRSGNTIY
V gene: TRBV19; clone size: .; J gene: TRBJ1-4; CDR3 protein: ASSSWDREQEKLF
V gene: TRBV27; clone size: .; J gene: TRBJ2-5; CDR3 protein: ASSYGLAGVRETQY
V gene: TRBV4-1; clone size: .; J gene: TRBJ2-5; CDR3 protein: ASSQGLGGETQY
V gene: TRBV7-2; clone size: .; J gene: TRBJ2-5; CDR3 protein: ASSPHRGRETQY
V gene: TRBV7-2; clone size: .; J gene: TRBJ1-1; CDR3 protein: ASSFSRDSPEAF
V gene: TRBV6-2/TRBV6-3; clone size: .; J gene: TRBJ1-1; CDR3 protein: ASSWSSNTEAF
V gene: TRBV9; clone size: .; J gene: TRBJ2-5; CDR3 protein: ASSPGGEQETQY
V gene: TRBV19; clone size: few; J gene: TRBJ1-5; CDR3 protein: ASRPGGAVRQPQH
V gene: TRBV5-1; clone size: few; J gene: TRBJ1-1; CDR3 protein: ASSLSAAWNTEAF
V gene: TRBV5-1; clone size: .; J gene: TRBJ1-1; CDR3 protein: ASSLAGAGAEAF
V gene: TRBV18; clone size: .; J gene: TRBJ1-5; CDR3 protein: ASSPRAGGGNQPQH
V gene: TRBV19; clone size: .; J gene: TRBJ1-1; CDR3 protein: ASSIARGNTEAF
V gene: TRBV29-1; clone size: .; J gene: TRBJ2-1; CDR3 protein: SASSSGGAGEQF
V gene: TRBV7-7; clone size: .; J gene: TRBJ2-2; CDR3 protein: ASSLSGAGTGELF
V gene: TRBV19; clone size: .; J gene: TRBJ1-1; CDR3 protein: ASIEQGGNTEAF
V gene: TRBV5-1; clone size: .; J gene: TRBJ2-5; CDR3 protein: ASSDPPGNQETQY
V gene: TRBV2; clone size: .; J gene: TRBJ1-5; CDR3 protein: ASSAQNNQPQH
V gene: TRBV28; clone size: .; J gene: TRBJ2-5; CDR3 protein: ASSLTSGGQETQY
V gene: TRBV6-4; clone size: .; J gene: TRBJ1-1; CDR3 protein: ATPICGAILMNTEAF
V gene: TRBV5-1; clone size: .; J gene: TRBJ1-2; CDR3 protein: ASRPGTVYGYT
V gene: TRBV9; clone size: .; J gene: TRBJ1-2; CDR3 protein: ASSVRQGSNYGYT
V gene: TRBV19; clone size: .; J gene: TRBJ1-5; CDR3 protein: ASSTGAGNQPQH
V gene: TRBV27; clone size: .; J gene: TRBJ2-5; CDR3 protein: ASSQHGLRQETQY
V gene: TRBV6-2/TRBV6-3; clone size: once; J gene: TRBJ2-1; CDR3 protein: ASSYSGTSSDEQF
V gene: TRBV30; clone size: .; J gene: TRBJ1-6; CDR3 protein: AWSVFYRTGTSPLH
V gene: TRBV7-3; clone size: .; J gene: TRBJ2-1; CDR3 protein: ASSSGRASNEQF
V gene: TRBV5-3; clone size: .; J gene: TRBJ1-3; CDR3 protein: ARSWTGTGDSGNTIY
V gene: TRBV29-1; clone size: once; J gene: TRBJ1-2; CDR3 protein: SVGQGHGYT
V gene: TRBV18; clone size: .; J gene: TRBJ1-1; CDR3 protein: ASSPPLGTNTEAF